This T cell receptor beta chain was documented in a study of blood T cell repertoires in COVID-19. About the study: PBMCs, B-cell-depleted T cells, or T cells provided the cDNA or gDNA that made up the material.

Libraries were prepared by immunoSEQ multiplex PCR; TCRdb keeps only in-frame clonotypes and omits some of them. This sample yields about 280,000 clones, of which approximately 85% are seen a single time; about 1% belongs to the top ten. Clinical histories supplied by participants themselves formed the basis of cohort assignment. Recovered status applied to Cohort 3 donors who had two consecutive negative PCRs. It also applied to those with clearance or with symptom resolution. CDR3 length equals 15 residues. V lost 5 bases and J 1 base, leaving 12 bases between the germline ends. Germline V gives CDR1 SEHNR, CDR2 FQNEAQ (reference sequence). This clone has just a few counts.

The specimen sequenced was PBMCs or T cells enriched from blood (not recorded which). This receptor was identified in a woman aged 25-40 years who had recovered from COVID-19. The gene calls are TRBV7-9 and TRBJ2-1, with D possibly being TRBD2 (5 bases). CDR3 sequence: CASSPEVTSYNEQFF. The CDR3 coding sequence is TGTGCCAGCAGCCCGGAGGTCACGTCCTACAATGAGCAGTTCTTC.